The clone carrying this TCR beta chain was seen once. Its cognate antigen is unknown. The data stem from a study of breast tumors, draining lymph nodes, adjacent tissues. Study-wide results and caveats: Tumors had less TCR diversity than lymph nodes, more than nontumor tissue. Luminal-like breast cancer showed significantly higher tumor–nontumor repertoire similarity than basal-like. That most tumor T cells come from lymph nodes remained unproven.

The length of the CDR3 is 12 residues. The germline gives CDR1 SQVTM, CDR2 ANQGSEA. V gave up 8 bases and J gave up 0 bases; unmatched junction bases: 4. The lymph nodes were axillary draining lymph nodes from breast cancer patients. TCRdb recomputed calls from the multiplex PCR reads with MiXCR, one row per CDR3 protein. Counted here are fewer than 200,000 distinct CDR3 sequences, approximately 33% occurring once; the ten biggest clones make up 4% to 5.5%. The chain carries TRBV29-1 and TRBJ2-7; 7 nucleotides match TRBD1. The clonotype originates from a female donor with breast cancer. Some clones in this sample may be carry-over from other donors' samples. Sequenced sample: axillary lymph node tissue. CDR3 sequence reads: CSPGDSSYEQYF. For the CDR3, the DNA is TGCAGCCCCGGGGACAGCTCCTACGAGCAGTACTTC.